The 4 T cell receptor beta chains reported below all come from one sample, sequenced in a study of cytomegalovirus exposure and HLA in healthy donors. The PCR made use of 60 Vbeta and 13 Jbeta primers. This table comes from immunoSEQ multiplex PCR, and its TCRdb copy is limited to in-frame clones, with some not included. The table has 150,000 or so clones, 60% to 80% seen once. The source material was PBMCs. Receptor source: a man aged 50 to 60 in good health and CMV-seropositive.

This chain uses TRBV11-2 with TRBJ2-3; 9 bases fit TRBD1. Looked up from germline, CDR1 is SGHAT and CDR2 is FQNNGV. The V gene end was trimmed by 5 bases and the J gene end by 3 bases; junction bases not matched to a gene: 6. There are 15 residues in the CDR3. The CDR3 loop reads CASSGDRDGTDTQYF. CDR3 nucleotides: TGTGCCAGCAGCGGGGACAGGGATGGGACAGATACGCAGTATTTT.

The chain carries TRBV9 and TRBJ2-7; 10 bases map to TRBD2. V shed 0 bases, J shed 7 bases, and the junction held 1 base outside the gene matches. CDR3 length: 13 amino acids. The germline V gene has CDR1 SGDLS and CDR2 YYNGEE. CDR3 DNA sequence: TGTGCCAGCAGCGTAGGACTAGCGGGTGAGCAGTACTTC. Translating it yields CASSVGLAGEQYF.

The chain has TRBV30 and TRBJ2-5; D is possibly TRBD1 (6 bases). The J call may be incorrect, as the DNA end agrees better with TRBJ2-7. The CDR3 runs to 14 residues. Germline V gene lookup returns CDR1 GTSNPN and CDR2 SVGIG (reference sequence). The chain's CDR3 is CAWSAQTGAYEQYF. CDR3 sequence (DNA): TGTGCCTGGAGTGCCCAGACAGGTGCCTACGAGCAGTACTTC.

V usage is TRBV5-1 and J usage is TRBJ2-2, with D possibly TRBD1 on 5 matching bases. There are 14 residues in the CDR3. Germline loops: CDR1 SGHRS, CDR2 YFSETQ. V was cut by 4 bases and J by 3 bases, with 10 bases left in between. The CDR3 protein is CASSRQIDTGELFF. The CDR3 nucleotides read TGCGCCAGCAGCCGACAGATCGACACCGGGGAGCTGTTTTTT.